These T cell receptor beta chains were read from a single sample in a study of T cells in Graves' hyperthyroidism and ophthalmopathy. TCRdb recomputed calls from the multiplex PCR reads with MiXCR, one row per CDR3 protein. The sample consists of around 520,000 distinct CDR3 sequences, approximately 15% of them appearing once. The sequenced sample consisted of blood. These receptors all stem from a woman aged 18-30 years with Graves' hyperthyroidism. The CDR3 runs from the conserved cysteine through the conserved F or W. The D gene is left open where the match is weak. Clone size is not always given. Where it is, it says once, few, many or a class for expanded clones.

J gene: TRBJ1-1
clone size: many
D gene: -
V gene: TRBV5-1
CDR3 protein: CASSLGVGTNTEAFF
CDR3 DNA: TGCGCCAGCAGCTTGGGTGTAGGGACGAACACTGAAGCTTTCTTT

J gene: TRBJ1-2
clone size: -
D gene: TRBD1
V gene: TRBV18
CDR3 protein: CASSQDRGRLSGGYTF
CDR3 DNA: TGTGCCAGCTCACAGGACAGGGGGCGTCTTTCGGGTGGCTACACCTTC

J gene: TRBJ2-1
clone size: many
D gene: -
V gene: TRBV7-3
CDR3 protein: CASSPRTERYNEQFF
CDR3 DNA: TGTGCCAGCAGCCCAAGGACAGAGAGATACAATGAGCAGTTCTTC

J gene: TRBJ1-4
clone size: many
D gene: -
V gene: TRBV12-3/TRBV12-4
CDR3 protein: CASSRLRKEGTNEKLFF
CDR3 DNA: TGTGCCAGCAGTAGGCTCAGAAAAGAGGGAACTAATGAAAAACTGTTTTTT

J gene: TRBJ2-2
clone size: many
D gene: TRBD1
V gene: TRBV12-3/TRBV12-4
CDR3 protein: CASSPQQGAGTGELFF
CDR3 DNA: TGTGCCAGCAGTCCGCAACAGGGGGCAGGGACCGGGGAGCTGTTTTTT

J gene: TRBJ2-5
clone size: many
D gene: TRBD2
V gene: TRBV18
CDR3 protein: CASSPSLAGAETQYF
CDR3 DNA: TGTGCCAGCTCACCGTCGCTAGCGGGAGCAGAGACCCAGTACTTC

J gene: TRBJ2-2
clone size: many
D gene: -
V gene: TRBV11-2
CDR3 protein: CASSLGRGSLTGELFF
CDR3 DNA: TGTGCCAGCAGCTTAGGTCGGGGGTCGCTCACCGGGGAGCTGTTTTTT

J gene: TRBJ1-6
clone size: few
D gene: -
V gene: TRBV6-2/TRBV6-3
CDR3 protein: CASSYSRHRTYNSPLHF
CDR3 DNA: TGTGCCAGCAGTTACTCGAGGCACAGGACCTATAATTCACCCCTCCACTTT

J gene: TRBJ2-6
clone size: many
D gene: -
V gene: TRBV12-3/TRBV12-4
CDR3 protein: CASSLHLGRGSGGANVLTF
CDR3 DNA: TGTGCCAGCAGTTTGCACCTCGGCAGGGGTTCGGGAGGGGCCAACGTCCTGACTTTC

J gene: TRBJ2-5
clone size: many
D gene: -
V gene: TRBV11-3
CDR3 protein: CASSAIRETQYF
CDR3 DNA: TGTGCCAGCAGCGCCATTCGGGAGACCCAGTACTTC

J gene: TRBJ1-4
clone size: few
D gene: -
V gene: TRBV10-3
CDR3 protein: CAISDSRGTNEELFF
CDR3 DNA: TGTGCCATCAGTGACTCCCGGGGAACTAATGAAGAACTGTTTTTT

J gene: TRBJ2-7
clone size: few
D gene: -
V gene: TRBV5-1
CDR3 protein: CASSAWRRGIYEQYF
CDR3 DNA: TGCGCCAGCAGCGCGTGGAGACGGGGGATCTACGAGCAGTACTTC

J gene: TRBJ1-2
clone size: few
D gene: -
V gene: TRBV27
CDR3 protein: CASKAGGKNYGYTF
CDR3 DNA: TGTGCCAGCAAAGCGGGGGGAAAGAACTATGGCTACACCTTC

J gene: TRBJ2-3
clone size: -
D gene: TRBD2
V gene: TRBV20-1
CDR3 protein: CSAINGLAGGTDTQYF
CDR3 DNA: TGCAGTGCAATAAACGGACTAGCGGGTGGCACAGATACGCAGTATTTT

J gene: TRBJ2-2
clone size: -
D gene: -
V gene: TRBV9
CDR3 protein: CASSAASSGRMGTGELFF
CDR3 DNA: TGTGCCAGCAGCGCAGCTTCATCCGGGAGAATGGGCACCGGGGAGCTGTTTTTT

J gene: TRBJ1-1
clone size: many
D gene: -
V gene: TRBV6-5
CDR3 protein: CASSYGRQYRVNTEAFF
CDR3 DNA: TGTGCCAGCAGTTACGGTCGTCAGTACAGGGTGAACACTGAAGCTTTCTTT

J gene: TRBJ2-1
clone size: many
D gene: TRBD2
V gene: TRBV7-9
CDR3 protein: CASSWRTSHNEQFF
CDR3 DNA: TGTGCCAGCAGCTGGAGGACTAGCCACAATGAGCAGTTCTTC

J gene: TRBJ1-2
clone size: many
D gene: -
V gene: TRBV9
CDR3 protein: CASSYGDGYTF
CDR3 DNA: TGTGCCAGCAGCTATGGGGATGGCTACACCTTC

J gene: TRBJ1-6
clone size: many
D gene: -
V gene: TRBV6-1
CDR3 protein: CASSGEAASPLHF
CDR3 DNA: TGTGCCAGCAGTGGCGAAGCGGCTTCACCCCTCCACTTT

J gene: TRBJ2-7
clone size: many
D gene: -
V gene: TRBV24-1
CDR3 protein: CATSDSRELPYEQYF
CDR3 DNA: TGTGCCACCAGTGATTCCAGGGAGTTGCCCTACGAGCAGTACTTC

J gene: TRBJ2-3
clone size: -
D gene: TRBD2
V gene: TRBV20-1
CDR3 protein: CSARLAGGPGTDTQYF
CDR3 DNA: TGCAGTGCTAGATTAGCGGGAGGGCCGGGCACAGATACGCAGTATTTT

J gene: TRBJ2-6
clone size: few
D gene: -
V gene: TRBV12-3/TRBV12-4
CDR3 protein: CASGGGAAGANVLTF
CDR3 DNA: TGTGCCAGCGGGGGGGGGGCGGCCGGGGCCAACGTCCTGACTTTC

J gene: TRBJ2-5
clone size: many
D gene: -
V gene: TRBV7-3
CDR3 protein: CASSGGYLQETQYF
CDR3 DNA: TGTGCCAGCAGTGGGGGCTATCTTCAAGAGACCCAGTACTTC

J gene: TRBJ2-2
clone size: -
D gene: TRBD2
V gene: TRBV11-2
CDR3 protein: CASSLESSGRAGTGELFF
CDR3 DNA: TGTGCCAGCAGCTTAGAATCCAGCGGGAGGGCCGGGACCGGGGAGCTGTTTTTT

J gene: TRBJ1-6
clone size: -
D gene: -
V gene: TRBV19
CDR3 protein: CATDPTGSLLNSPLHF
CDR3 DNA: TGTGCCACCGACCCCACAGGCTCCCTACTCAATTCACCCCTCCACTTT

J gene: TRBJ2-5
clone size: many
D gene: -
V gene: TRBV12-3/TRBV12-4
CDR3 protein: CASSLALAWQETQYF
CDR3 DNA: TGTGCCAGCAGTTTAGCACTAGCCTGGCAAGAGACCCAGTACTTC

J gene: TRBJ2-7
clone size: -
D gene: TRBD2
V gene: TRBV19
CDR3 protein: CASSIDPPTSGIAYEQYF
CDR3 DNA: TGTGCCAGTAGTATAGACCCCCCCACTAGCGGGATAGCCTACGAGCAGTACTTC

J gene: TRBJ2-1
clone size: -
D gene: -
V gene: TRBV9
CDR3 protein: CASSVVGGVSYNEQFF
CDR3 DNA: TGTGCCAGCAGCGTAGTGGGAGGAGTCTCCTACAATGAGCAGTTCTTC

J gene: TRBJ2-3
clone size: many
D gene: TRBD2
V gene: TRBV18
CDR3 protein: CASSPGREVSTDTQYF
CDR3 DNA: TGTGCCAGCTCACCAGGGCGGGAGGTCTCAACAGATACGCAGTATTTT

J gene: TRBJ2-5
clone size: many
D gene: TRBD2
V gene: TRBV9
CDR3 protein: CASSVGPAGQQETQYF
CDR3 DNA: TGTGCCAGCAGCGTGGGGCCAGCGGGGCAACAAGAGACCCAGTACTTC

J gene: TRBJ2-5
clone size: many
D gene: TRBD1
V gene: TRBV5-5
CDR3 protein: CASSLGTVRGPQETQYF
CDR3 DNA: TGTGCCAGCAGCTTGGGGACAGTCAGGGGGCCACAAGAGACCCAGTACTTC

J gene: TRBJ2-3
clone size: many
D gene: -
V gene: TRBV12-3/TRBV12-4
CDR3 protein: CASSSDYKAQYF
CDR3 DNA: TGTGCCAGCAGTTCGGACTACAAGGCGCAGTATTTT

J gene: TRBJ2-1
clone size: many
D gene: TRBD2
V gene: TRBV10-3
CDR3 protein: CAISSKREEQFF
CDR3 DNA: TGTGCCATCAGTAGCAAGCGGGAGGAGCAGTTCTTC

J gene: TRBJ2-3
clone size: few
D gene: TRBD2
V gene: TRBV20-1
CDR3 protein: CSASREGPDTQYF
CDR3 DNA: TGCAGTGCTAGTCGGGAGGGCCCAGATACGCAGTATTTT

J gene: TRBJ1-3
clone size: -
D gene: TRBD1
V gene: TRBV12-3/TRBV12-4
CDR3 protein: CASSRKGQGETGNTIYF
CDR3 DNA: TGTGCCAGCAGCCGGAAGGGACAGGGGGAAACTGGAAACACCATATATTTT

J gene: TRBJ1-4
clone size: many
D gene: -
V gene: TRBV12-3/TRBV12-4
CDR3 protein: CASSDLANEKLFF
CDR3 DNA: TGTGCCAGCAGCGACCTGGCAAATGAAAAACTGTTTTTT

J gene: TRBJ1-6
clone size: -
D gene: TRBD1
V gene: TRBV20-1
CDR3 protein: CSARGNRDRLEGKSPLHF
CDR3 DNA: TGCAGTGCTAGGGGGAACCGGGACAGGCTTGAAGGGAAGTCACCCCTCCACTTT

J gene: TRBJ1-1
clone size: many
D gene: -
V gene: TRBV5-1
CDR3 protein: CASSPRGQQNTEAFF
CDR3 DNA: TGCGCCAGCAGCCCGAGAGGACAGCAGAACACTGAAGCTTTCTTT

J gene: TRBJ1-1
clone size: many
D gene: -
V gene: TRBV30
CDR3 protein: CASRISHTEAFF
CDR3 DNA: TGTGCCTCCCGCATTAGCCACACTGAAGCTTTCTTT

J gene: TRBJ2-2
clone size: -
D gene: -
V gene: TRBV6-1
CDR3 protein: CASGGGANTGELFF
CDR3 DNA: TGTGCCAGCGGTGGCGGAGCGAACACCGGGGAGCTGTTTTTT

J gene: TRBJ2-2
clone size: many
D gene: -
V gene: TRBV9
CDR3 protein: CASSVRPNTGELFF
CDR3 DNA: TGTGCCAGCAGCGTACGACCAAACACCGGGGAGCTGTTTTTT

J gene: TRBJ1-5
clone size: many
D gene: -
V gene: TRBV10-3
CDR3 protein: CAISEGQASNQPQHF
CDR3 DNA: TGTGCCATCAGTGAGGGGCAGGCCTCCAATCAGCCCCAGCATTTT

J gene: TRBJ2-7
clone size: many
D gene: -
V gene: TRBV5-1
CDR3 protein: CASSLAGTFYEQYF
CDR3 DNA: TGCGCCAGCAGCTTGGCCGGTACCTTTTACGAGCAGTACTTC

J gene: TRBJ2-7
clone size: -
D gene: TRBD1
V gene: TRBV11-3
CDR3 protein: CASSPTGGPYEQYF
CDR3 DNA: TGTGCCAGCAGCCCTACAGGGGGGCCCTACGAGCAGTACTTC

J gene: TRBJ2-1
clone size: -
D gene: -
V gene: TRBV10-1
CDR3 protein: CASSDGYNEQFF
CDR3 DNA: TGCGCCAGCAGTGACGGCTACAATGAGCAGTTCTTC

J gene: TRBJ1-4
clone size: -
D gene: TRBD1
V gene: TRBV30
CDR3 protein: CAWTRGREKLFF
CDR3 DNA: TGTGCCTGGACCAGGGGGCGTGAAAAACTGTTTTTT

J gene: TRBJ1-1
clone size: many
D gene: -
V gene: TRBV29-1
CDR3 protein: CSVVGLSNTEAFF
CDR3 DNA: TGCAGCGTTGTTGGTTTGAGTAACACTGAAGCTTTCTTT

J gene: TRBJ2-3
clone size: many
D gene: -
V gene: TRBV11-1
CDR3 protein: CASSLGPGQQADTQYF
CDR3 DNA: TGTGCCAGCAGCTTAGGTCCGGGCCAACAGGCAGATACGCAGTATTTT

J gene: TRBJ1-2
clone size: -
D gene: TRBD1
V gene: TRBV5-5
CDR3 protein: CARSLQGLDGYTF
CDR3 DNA: TGTGCCAGAAGCTTACAGGGGTTGGATGGCTACACCTTC

J gene: TRBJ1-1
clone size: many
D gene: TRBD1
V gene: TRBV6-1
CDR3 protein: CASSRDRGGTEAFF
CDR3 DNA: TGTGCCAGCAGCCGGGACAGGGGAGGGACTGAAGCTTTCTTT

J gene: TRBJ2-1
clone size: -
D gene: TRBD2
V gene: TRBV12-3/TRBV12-4
CDR3 protein: CASSPPGLWVEQFF
CDR3 DNA: TGTGCCAGCAGCCCTCCGGGACTATGGGTTGAGCAGTTCTTC

J gene: TRBJ2-3
clone size: many
D gene: TRBD1
V gene: TRBV30
CDR3 protein: CAWSAARDRFGTDTQYF
CDR3 DNA: TGTGCCTGGAGTGCCGCACGGGACAGGTTTGGCACAGATACGCAGTATTTT